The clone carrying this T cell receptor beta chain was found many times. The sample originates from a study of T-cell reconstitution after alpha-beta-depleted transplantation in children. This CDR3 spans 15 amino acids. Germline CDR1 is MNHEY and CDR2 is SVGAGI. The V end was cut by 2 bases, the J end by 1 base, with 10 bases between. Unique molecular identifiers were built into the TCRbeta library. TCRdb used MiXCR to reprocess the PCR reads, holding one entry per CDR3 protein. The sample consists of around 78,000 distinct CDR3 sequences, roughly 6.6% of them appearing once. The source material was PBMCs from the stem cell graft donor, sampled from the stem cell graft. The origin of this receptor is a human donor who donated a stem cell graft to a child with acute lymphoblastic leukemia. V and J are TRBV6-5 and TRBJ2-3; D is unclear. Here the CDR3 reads CASSYAALGTDTQYF. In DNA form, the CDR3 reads TGTGCCAGCAGTTACGCGGCATTGGGCACAGATACGCAGTATTTT.